Listed here are 29 T cell receptor beta chains from one sample, sequenced in a study of blood T cells in healthy people across ages. Primers used in a second PCR of about 6 to 11 cycles were a sample-barcoded 5' primer and a J-beta primer mix. A single record per CDR3 protein comes from TCRdb applying MiXCR to the 5' RACE reads. The profile covers some 700,000 distinct CDR3 sequences, with 22% appearing a single time and around a fifth taken by the ten largest. Source material: blood. All receptors come from a man between 65 and 80 years old in good health.

This clonotype has more than one count but fewer than ten. This chain joins TRBV11-2 and TRBJ1-4; D unclear. The CDR3 is made up of 16 amino acids. Per germline, CDR1 SGHAT and CDR2 FQNNGV. Deletions cut 0 bases from V and 4 bases from J, with 12 bases between. CDR3 DNA sequence: TGTGCCAGCAGCTTAGATGTGAACGGGTTTAATGAAAAACTGTTTTTT. Amino acid sequence: CASSLDVNGFNEKLFF. Looking up the rest from reference TRBV11-2 and TRBJ1-4 gives the full variable domain: EAGVAQSPRYKIIEKRQSVAFWCNPISGHATLYWYQQILGQGPKLLIQFQNNGVVDDSQLPKDRFSAERLKGVDSTLKIQPAKLEDSAVYLCASSLDVNGFNEKLFFGSGTQLSVL.

At least ten counts were recorded for this clonotype. The V and J genes are TRBV4-1 and TRBJ2-7, with D unclear. Trimming shortened V by 0 bases and J by 3 bases, and 6 bases separated the two germline ends. The germline V gene has CDR1 MGHRA and CDR2 YSYEKL. The CDR3 runs to 13 residues. CDR3 sequence (DNA): TGCGCCAGCAGCCAAGACAGATACTACGAGCAGTACTTC. As protein: CASSQDRYYEQYF.

The chain carries TRBV20-1 and TRBJ2-3; 11 nucleotides match TRBD1. The germline gives CDR1 DFQATT, CDR2 SNEGSKA (reference sequence). This CDR3 has 15 residues. With 6 bases clipped from V and 5 bases from J, the junction kept 10 bases outside the gene matches. The chain's CDR3 is CSARSGTGGEDTQYF. The CDR3 DNA reads TGCAGTGCCCGCTCCGGGACAGGGGGTGAAGATACGCAGTATTTT.

This clonotype was seen a few times. The gene calls are TRBV7-9 and TRBJ2-2, with D perhaps matching TRBD1 (6 bases). The germline V gene has CDR1 SEHNR and CDR2 FQNEAQ (reference sequence). V dropped 4 bases and J dropped 1 base, with 10 bases sitting between them. This CDR3 has 15 amino acids. CDR3 in amino acids: CASSSLRGNTGELFF. The CDR3 DNA is TGTGCCAGCAGCTCCCTCAGGGGGAACACCGGGGAGCTGTTTTTT.

The gene calls are TRBV6-6 and TRBJ1-2, with D unresolved. The CDR3 is made up of 14 amino acids. CDR1 and CDR2 from the germline V gene are MNHNY and SVGAGI (reference sequence). V shed 10 bases and J shed 2 bases, with 17 bases lying between them. CDR3 residues: CANSPRGPNYGYTF. In DNA, the CDR3 is TGTGCCAACTCGCCGCGAGGGCCCAACTATGGCTACACCTTC.

Only a few counts were recorded for this clonotype. The rearrangement uses TRBV20-1 and TRBJ2-3; possibly TRBD1 for D (6 bases). V lost 5 bases to trimming and J lost 0 bases, with 12 bases between them. Germline CDR1 reads DFQATT; CDR2 reads SNEGSKA (reference sequence). The CDR3 loop spans 14 amino acids. DNA of the CDR3: TGCAGTGCTGATCTGGGGGCTAGCACAGATACGCAGTATTTT. It yields the protein CSADLGASTDTQYF.

There are a few counts of this clonotype. The J gene is TRBJ2-7, the V gene TRBV10-3; D gene uncertain. V was pared by 0 bases and J by 1 base, with 4 bases between. CDR3 length: 13 residues. Germline loops: CDR1 ENHRY, CDR2 SYGVKD. This CDR3 is CAISESASYEQYV. The CDR3 DNA reads as TGTGCCATCAGTGAGTCGGCTTCCTACGAGCAGTACGTC.

The chain joins TRBV28 to TRBJ1-2; no clear D gene. With 10 bases removed from V and 1 base from J, the gap between germline ends came to 10 bases. Germline CDR1 MDHEN, CDR2 SYDVKM. CDR3 length: 12 amino acids. The CDR3 loop reads CATRRVNYGYTF. As DNA, the CDR3 is TGTGCCACAAGACGGGTTAACTATGGCTACACCTTC.

This chain joins TRBV4-1 and TRBJ2-5; unclear D gene. The ends were cut back, 1 base at V and 1 base at J, with 4 bases in the middle. The CDR3 sequence is 13 residues long. The germline V gene has CDR1 MGHRA and CDR2 YSYEKL. CDR3 in DNA: TGCGCCAGCAGCCAAGTCACCCAAGAGACCCAGTACTTC. As protein: CASSQVTQETQYF.

This clonotype showed up just a few times. The chain links TRBV29-1 to TRBJ2-1, with D perhaps given as TRBD1 or TRBD2 (7 bases each). CDR3 length: 14 amino acids. Trimming removed 6 bases at V and 7 bases at J, with 19 bases between. Germline assignment: CDR1 SQVTM and CDR2 ANQGSEA. CDR3 loop: CSVSVGGGGNEQFF. The CDR3 nucleotides read TGCAGCGTCTCCGTGGGAGGGGGCGGGAATGAGCAGTTCTTC.

The V call is TRBV5-1, the J call TRBJ2-5; tentative D call: TRBD2 (5 bases). V was trimmed by 3 bases and J by 3 bases, leaving 12 bases between them. The germline V gene encodes CDR1 SGHRS and CDR2 YFSETQ. The CDR3 is 14 residues long. The CDR3 bases are TGCGCCAGCAGCTCGGGGAACAGCGAAGAGACCCAGTACTTC. It yields the protein CASSSGNSEETQYF.

This clonotype was seen more than once but under ten times. At one end the junction does not follow the germline gene, possibly because of a read error. The chain recombines TRBV12-3 or TRBV12-4 with TRBJ1-2; the match to TRBD1 covers 7 bases. The CDR3 runs 14 residues. CDR3 nucleotide sequence: TGTGCCAGCAGTCAACAGGGGATACTCTATGGCAACACCTTC. Its protein is CASSQQGILYGNTF.

The chain links TRBV2 to TRBJ2-5; D remains unclear. The DNA end is a closer match to TRBJ2-7, so the J assignment may be wrong. CDR1 is SNHLY and CDR2 is FYNNEI in the germline V gene. The CDR3 is 14 amino acids. The CDR3 spells CASILGPYTPEQYF. CDR3 bases: TGTGCCAGCATATTGGGCCCCTACACCCCCGAGCAGTACTTC.

This clonotype has a count of ten or more. This chain uses TRBV20-1 with TRBJ1-2; tentatively, D is TRBD1 (5 bases). Germline lookup yields CDR1 DFQATT and CDR2 SNEGSKA (reference sequence). Trimming pared 5 bases from V and 8 bases from J, leaving 18 bases between. The CDR3 is 13 amino acids. CDR3 nucleotides: TGCAGTGCTCCTCGTCCGGACACTAGGGGCTACACCTTC. Protein product: CSAPRPDTRGYTF.

The rearrangement uses TRBV20-1 and TRBJ1-2; 7 bases map to TRBD1. Germline values: CDR1 DFQATT, CDR2 SNEGSKA (reference sequence). V trimming: 6 bases; J trimming: 3 bases; junction bases outside the gene matches: 16. The CDR3 totals 16 residues. CDR3 residues: CSAEQLWDSEYYGYTF. Written as DNA, the CDR3 is TGCAGTGCCGAACAATTATGGGACAGCGAATACTATGGCTACACCTTC.

This clonotype was seen a handful of times. This chain uses TRBV5-1 with TRBJ2-2; 8 bases line up with TRBD2. Germline CDR1 is SGHRS and CDR2 is YFSETQ. Trimming at V came to 0 bases and at J to 3 bases, leaving 7 bases not matched to a gene. CDR3 size: 17 residues. CDR3 amino acids: CASSLDPGGGHTGELFF. CDR3 in DNA: TGCGCCAGCAGCTTGGACCCGGGAGGGGGTCACACCGGGGAGCTGTTTTTT.

In this sample, this clonotype turned up a few times. This rearrangement joins TRBV28 to TRBJ1-2; unclear D gene. The CDR3 has 11 amino acids. V gave up 4 bases and J gave up 4 bases, with 4 bases separating them. CDR1 and CDR2 from the germline V gene are MDHEN and SYDVKM. The CDR3, as DNA: TGTGCCAGCAGTTCATTCTATGGCTACACCTTC. As protein: CASSSFYGYTF.

The CDR3 here is CASSYSGDKLAPGNTIYF. For the CDR3, the DNA is TGTGCCAGCAGTTACTCCGGGGACAAGCTGGCCCCGGGAAACACCATATATTTT. The V gene is TRBV6-5, the J gene TRBJ1-3; D perhaps matches TRBD1 (6 bases). The CDR3 is 18 residues long. Germline assignment: CDR1 MNHEY and CDR2 SVGAGI. Trimming removed 0 bases from V and 4 bases from J, with 19 bases in between.

Concerning this clonotype itself: The CDR3 ends on some other residue instead of the conserved phenylalanine or tryptophan, so this is likely a read error. The chain recombines TRBV5-5 with TRBJ1-2, with a tentative D call TRBD1 (5 bases). Germline CDR1 and CDR2: SGHKS and YYEKEE (reference sequence). V shed 5 bases and J shed 7 bases, with 18 bases lying between them. The CDR3 has 14 amino acids. Written as DNA, the CDR3 is TGTGCCAGCAGACCGGCGACGGGGGTTGGTGGCTACACCCTC. Amino acids: CASRPATGVGGYTL.

The genes are TRBV18 and TRBJ2-3; D ambiguous. Germline V gene data show CDR1 as KGHSH and CDR2 as LQKENI. This CDR3 has 13 residues. The V end lost 3 bases, the J end lost 3 bases, and 7 bases lay between the germline ends. As DNA, the CDR3 is TGTGCCAGCTCACCGTTAACTACAGATACGCAGTATTTT. Amino acids: CASSPLTTDTQYF.

This clonotype turned up a few times. The chain links TRBV25-1 to TRBJ2-3, with 7 bases identical to TRBD1. CDR3 length: 16 residues. Trimming cost V 6 bases and J 3 bases; bases outside gene matches: 12. Germline CDR1 is MGHDK and CDR2 is SYGVNS. This CDR3 reads CASSLRQGGVTDTQYF. Here the CDR3 DNA reads TGTGCCAGCAGCCTCAGACAGGGTGGGGTTACAGATACGCAGTATTTT.

J is TRBJ1-1 and V is TRBV4-1, with 8 nucleotides matching TRBD1. The germline V gene encodes CDR1 MGHRA and CDR2 YSYEKL. V lost 4 bases and J lost 2; bases outside the gene matches: 6. The CDR3 is made up of 15 amino acids. CDR3 DNA: TGCGCCAGCAGCCGGGAGGACAGGGAAAACACTGAAGCTTTCTTT. Its protein is CASSREDRENTEAFF.

The sample holds a few counts of this clonotype. This chain joins TRBV29-1 and TRBJ2-3; D gene ambiguous. With 5 bases removed from V and 2 bases from J, the gap between germline ends came to 2 bases. The CDR3 is 10 amino acids. Looked up from germline, CDR1 is SQVTM and CDR2 is ANQGSEA. CDR3: CSVTTDTQYF. The CDR3 DNA reads TGCAGCGTTACCACAGATACGCAGTATTTT.

The CDR3 DNA sequence: TGTGCCAGCAGTTTAAGGACAGGACGAACTGAAGCTTTCTTT. This translates into CASSLRTGRTEAFF. This sequence joins TRBV12-3 or TRBV12-4 and TRBJ1-1, with TRBD1 identical over 7 bases. The J segment lost 5 bases and the V segment lost 2 bases, leaving 5 bases of the junction unmatched. The CDR3 length is 14 residues.

A few counts support this clonotype. CDR3 region: CASSKNLIAGVGNTGELFF. CDR3 DNA sequence: TGTGCCAGCAGCAAAAACCTTATAGCGGGAGTAGGAAACACCGGGGAGCTGTTTTTT. V and J are TRBV7-3 and TRBJ2-2; TRBD2 agrees at 9 bases. This CDR3 has 19 residues. The J segment lost 2 bases and the V segment lost 5 bases, leaving 15 bases of the junction unmatched. Looked up from germline, CDR1 is SGHTA and CDR2 is FQGTGA.

This clonotype showed up just a few times. The chain uses TRBV12-3 or TRBV12-4 and TRBJ2-3; D is perhaps TRBD1 (6 bases). The CDR3 has 16 residues. The germline V and J ends were trimmed by 1 base and 2 bases, with 13 bases remaining between them. CDR3 amino acids: CASSLGRDTNTDTQYF. Here the CDR3 DNA reads TGTGCCAGCAGTTTAGGCCGGGACACTAACACAGATACGCAGTATTTT.

The chain carries TRBV29-1 and TRBJ2-7, with D tentatively TRBD2 (5 bases). V shed 7 bases and J shed 5 bases, with 12 bases lying between them. The CDR3 covers 11 residues. Germline CDR1 and CDR2: SQVTM and ANQGSEA. In DNA form, the CDR3 reads TGCAGCGGGGGAGCGATCAACGAGCAGTACTTC. Its protein is CSGGAINEQYF.

This clonotype was detected a few times. J is TRBJ1-6 and V is TRBV12-3 or TRBV12-4; tentatively, D is TRBD1 (6 bases). Trimming stripped 6 bases from V and 5 bases from J, with 11 bases between. The CDR3 covers 14 residues. The CDR3 nucleotides are TGTGCCAGCAGCAGGACAGAGCATAATTCACCCCTCCACTTT. It codes for CASSRTEHNSPLHF.

The sample holds many counts of this clonotype. V usage is TRBV12-3 or TRBV12-4 and J usage is TRBJ2-3; the D gene is possibly TRBD1 (6 bases). V was trimmed by 7 bases and J by 0 bases, leaving 17 bases between them. The CDR3 has 16 amino acids. This chain's CDR3 is CASTRRGGFSTDTQYF. In nucleotides, the CDR3 is TGTGCCAGCACCCGCCGAGGGGGTTTTAGCACAGATACGCAGTATTTT.